This TCR beta chain was recorded in a study of T cells after yellow fever vaccination. Background on the study: Researchers used SMART-Seq v4 Ultra Low Input to prepare fractions that had low cell numbers.

This clonotype was counted between two and nine times. The target antigen is unknown. Germline loops: CDR1 SGHTS, CDR2 YDEGEE. V was clipped by 3 bases and J by 5 bases; unmatched bases: 17. The CDR3 totals 18 residues. Template switching by 5'RACE produced TCR cDNA, adding a universal primer site and UMIs. TCRdb reanalysed the 5' RACE reads using MiXCR and keeps one entry per CDR3 protein. The data hold over 250,000 distinct CDR3 sequences, with roughly 4.3% observed a single time. General study points: Contamination by abundant bulk-population clonotypes could be present in FACS-sorted repertoires. The study re-detected most primary-vaccination clones after the booster (roughly 95% CD4, approximately 87% CD8).

The chain has TRBV5-8 and TRBJ2-3; 8 bases align to TRBD2. The sample consisted of PBMCs, taken 5 days after the yellow fever booster vaccination. The sequence was collected from a man between 18 and 35 years old who received the YFV17D yellow fever vaccine. The CDR3 loop reads CASSSGQNSGVRGDTQYF. As DNA, the CDR3 is TGTGCCAGCAGCTCAGGACAGAATAGCGGGGTCAGGGGAGATACGCAGTATTTT.